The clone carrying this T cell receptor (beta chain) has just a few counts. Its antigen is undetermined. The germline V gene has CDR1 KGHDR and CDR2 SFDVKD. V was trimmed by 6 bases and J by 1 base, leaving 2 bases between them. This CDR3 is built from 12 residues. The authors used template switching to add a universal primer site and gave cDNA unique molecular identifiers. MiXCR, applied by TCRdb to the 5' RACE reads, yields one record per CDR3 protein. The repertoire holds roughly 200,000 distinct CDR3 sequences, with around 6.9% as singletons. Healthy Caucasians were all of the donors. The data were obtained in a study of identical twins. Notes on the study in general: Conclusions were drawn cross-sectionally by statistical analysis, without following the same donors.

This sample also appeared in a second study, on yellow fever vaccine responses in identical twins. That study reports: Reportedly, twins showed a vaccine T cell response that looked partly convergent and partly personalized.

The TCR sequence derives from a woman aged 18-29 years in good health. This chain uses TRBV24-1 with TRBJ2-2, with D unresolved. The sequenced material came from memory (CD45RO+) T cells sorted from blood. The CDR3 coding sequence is TGTGCCACCAGTAAGAACACCGGGGAGCTGTTTTTT. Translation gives CATSKNTGELFF.